This T cell receptor (beta chain) was profiled in a study of cytomegalovirus exposure and HLA in healthy donors. Study background: An early data release held 70 million to 90 million unique TCRs from HLA-typed donors.

Study-wide results and caveats: Later work found most CMV-associated TCR beta chains apparently HLA-restricted. Per a later analysis, about 17,000 TCR beta sequences showed association with HLA alleles at 0.05 false discovery rate.

In the PCR, 60 Vbeta and 13 Jbeta primers were used. Sequenced by immunoSEQ multiplex PCR; TCRdb stores in-frame clones only, minus some. This sample has 37,000 or so clones, with roughly 76% found just once. CDR3 length: 11 residues. The germline gives CDR1 MNHEY, CDR2 SVGAGI. V was shortened by 10 bases and J by 4 bases, with 10 bases between the two germline ends. This clone was counted between two and nine times. The antigen remains unidentified. The chain couples TRBV6-5 to TRBJ2-5, with D hard to call. The source of this sequence is a woman aged 40 to 50 in good health and CMV-seronegative. Material: PBMCs. The CDR3 region is CATTVRETQYF. The CDR3 DNA reads as TGTGCCACTACGGTGAGAGAGACCCAGTACTTC.